This entry concerns a single T cell receptor beta chain. The data originate from a study of blood T cell repertoires in COVID-19. Using immunoSEQ multiplex PCR, the repertoire was profiled, and TCRdb retains in-frame clones only, with some absent. In the table there are tens of thousands of clones, roughly four fifths of which are singletons. V was trimmed by 1 base and J by 8 bases, leaving 9 bases between them. The CDR3 has 13 amino acids. The germline gives CDR1 SGHTA, CDR2 FQGNSA. The receptor was isolated from a woman aged 55-69 years with acute or convalescent COVID-19. Sequenced material: peripheral blood. The chain has TRBV7-2 and TRBJ1-3; D is perhaps TRBD1 (6 bases). CDR3 sequence reads: CASSLEGGHTIYF. The CDR3 coding sequence is TGTGCCAGCAGCTTAGAAGGGGGACACACCATATATTTT. The variable domain in full, completed from reference TRBV7-2 and TRBJ1-3, reads GAGVSQSPSNKVTEKGKDVELRCDPISGHTALYWYRQSLGQGLEFLIYFQGNSAPDKSGLPSDRFSAERTGGSVSTLTIQRTQQEDSAVYLCASSLEGGHTIYFGEGSWLTVV.